A selection of T cell receptor beta chains follows, all from one sample in a study of shared clonotypes between healthy human individuals. Clones were sequenced by immunoSEQ multiplex PCR, and TCRdb holds only the in-frame ones, with some missing. Of around 1.5 million clones in the sample, around 98% were seen once. The sample consisted of naive CD4+ T cells sorted from blood. These receptors all come from a man in his thirties or forties in good health. Both conserved end residues are part of each CDR3. Some rows mark clone size as missing; the rest say once, few, many or name a class of expanded clone.

size,V,CDR3
-,TRBV6-1,CASSGHPSNQPQHF
-,TRBV28,CASSTQGTTGELFF
few,TRBV9,CASAVGGNTGELFF
-,TRBV30,CAWSPTRMGSSGANVLTF
-,TRBV9,CASSAQPGGGDTEAFF
-,TRBV7-2,CASSLAGGPTDTQYF
-,TRBV5-4,CASSPYRDRAKNIQYF
-,TRBV6-1,CASSSSTGHTEAFF
-,TRBV10-2,CATRVAGGKETQYF
-,TRBV2,CASRIRRQVSYEQYF
-,TRBV7-2,CASSAALAGETQYF
-,TRBV30,CAWSATSTGAGELFF
-,TRBV10-2,CASSRDGRRSTNEKLFF
-,TRBV4-2,CASSQKSTNPRPYNEQFF
-,TRBV27,CATASVAGGSDTQYF
-,TRBV7-9,CASSLAGLLSYEQYF
-,TRBV7-8,CASSLGSASVTYEQYF
-,TRBV30,CAQRLGLGTEAFF
-,TRBV5-4,CASSFGTSYEQYF
-,TRBV30,CAWSVVIGSTDTQYF
-,TRBV18,CASSLLAGTDQETQYF
-,TRBV25-1,CASSRTSGTNEQFF
once,TRBV5-1,CASSLASPGVETQYF
-,TRBV7-2,CASSLAAGSSYNEQFF
-,TRBV6-1,CASTERTGPSYEQYF
-,TRBV6-6,CASKQGVPGNTIYF
-,TRBV25-1,CASSEFPGYNEQFF
-,TRBV28,CASRGDSYEQYF
-,TRBV27,CASSRGGIISYNEQFF
-,TRBV7-9,CASSSPPDYTQYF
-,TRBV28,CASSLTGLTYEQYF
-,TRBV10-3,CAIAPSGQDNEQFF
-,TRBV11-2,CASRDWGGSSYEQYF
-,TRBV2,CASSDEVDQPQHF
-,TRBV9,CASSVELAPGLGETQYF
-,TRBV28,CASSFGPLGLRAVHEQFF
-,TRBV19,CASSIWMRGKSNNEQFF
-,TRBV28,CASSGGSTRQYF
-,TRBV6-6,CASSYRVLNEQFF
-,TRBV5-4,CASSLAIGSYNEQFF
-,TRBV10-1,CASSPQPRGLGEQFF
-,TRBV25-1,CASSEGGRYGYTF
-,TRBV19,CASRVKGQEGYEQYF
-,TRBV19,CASSIRPGGSYPYEQYF
-,TRBV11-2,CASSLVGLGGPPGDTQYF